The rows below give T cell receptor beta chains drawn from one sample of a study of cytomegalovirus exposure and HLA in healthy donors. The method was immunoSEQ multiplex PCR; TCRdb's version includes in-frame clones alone and lacks a portion of them. The sample records around 140,000 clones, about 71% being singletons. Sequencing was performed on PBMCs. The origin of the receptors is a woman aged 55-69 years in good health and CMV-seropositive. CDR3s leave out the opening cysteine and the closing phenylalanine or tryptophan.

v_call cdr3_aa
TRBV10-3 AISDSGGSYNEQF
TRBV6-5 ATGQQGINQPQH
TRBV5-1 ASSTWDSTDTQY
TRBV6-5 ASSRRTDTEAF
TRBV19 ASTTGQGAFYGYT
TRBV7-3 ASSPRTGANTGELF
TRBV5-1 ASSWSGGSTDTQY
TRBV6-1 ASSVIRGIEQY
TRBV7-9 ASSLAAHRDRDEQY
TRBV5-1 ASSPVRGQAF
TRBV29-1 SVRREGRDTGELF
TRBV4-1 ASSPGGGPNEQF
TRBV9 ASSVAARGEQY
TRBV7-9 ASSFSRDRHFNGYT
TRBV10-3 AIRSGRAEQY
TRBV5-1 ASSSTGGNYGYT
TRBV28 ASRPWTGGVYEQY
TRBV2 ASSENSYLEQF
TRBV6-5 ASSQRTGAYEQY
TRBV20-1 SASSYGYT
TRBV28 ASSFSIEKLF
TRBV5-3 ARRLGYSYGYT
TRBV7-9 ASSSDSNTEAF
TRBV4-1 ASRPEREERELF
TRBV7-9 ASSYRQPTEAF
TRBV11-3 ASSFRSGNTYEQY
TRBV2 ASRQDRKETQY
TRBV2 ASSGQGKGGEQY
TRBV28 ASSFTGGNTIY
TRBV19 ASATRSQPNEKLF
TRBV6-6 ASSWDRAVVITQY
TRBV7-9 ASSFETGSNEQF
TRBV7-2 ASSRRGGNQPQH
TRBV2 ASSEWLAEKNQPQH
TRBV27 ASSLSSWQGGSRNTEAF
TRBV15 ATSMDRGRYEQY
TRBV28 ASSPFPSYGYT
TRBV7-9 ASNGQGPSYEQY
TRBV15 ATSRGQGTEAF
TRBV10-3 AISDFKNTEAF
TRBV15 ATGEQALYNEQF
TRBV19 ASSISRGQEAF
TRBV5-8 ASSRGGRIPEAF
TRBV6-4 ASSQDGLAGELF
TRBV29-1 SAGSGAGFDEQF
TRBV29-1 SVPQGNEQY
TRBV5-1 ASRGTGGEKLF
TRBV10-3 AISEGAGTSGHNEQF